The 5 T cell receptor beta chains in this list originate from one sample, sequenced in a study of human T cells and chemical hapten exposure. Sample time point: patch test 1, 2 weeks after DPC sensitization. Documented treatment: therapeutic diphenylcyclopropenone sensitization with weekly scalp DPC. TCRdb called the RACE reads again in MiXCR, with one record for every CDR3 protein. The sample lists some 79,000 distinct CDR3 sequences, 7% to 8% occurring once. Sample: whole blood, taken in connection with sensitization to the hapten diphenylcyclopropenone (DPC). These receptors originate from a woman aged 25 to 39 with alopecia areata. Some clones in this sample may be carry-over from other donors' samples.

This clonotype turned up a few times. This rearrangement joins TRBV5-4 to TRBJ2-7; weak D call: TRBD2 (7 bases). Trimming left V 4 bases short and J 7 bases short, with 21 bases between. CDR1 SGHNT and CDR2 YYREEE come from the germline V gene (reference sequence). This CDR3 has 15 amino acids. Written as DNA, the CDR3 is TGTGCCAGCAGCGCTCCGGGGGGCGCTTCTCTTGAGCAGTACTTC. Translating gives CASSAPGGASLEQYF. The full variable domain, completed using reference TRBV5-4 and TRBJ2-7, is ETGVTQSPTHLIKTRGQQVTLRCSSQSGHNTVSWYQQALGQGPQFIFQYYREEENGRGNFPPRFSGLQFPNYSSELNVNALELDDSALYLCASSAPGGASLEQYFGPGTRLTVT.

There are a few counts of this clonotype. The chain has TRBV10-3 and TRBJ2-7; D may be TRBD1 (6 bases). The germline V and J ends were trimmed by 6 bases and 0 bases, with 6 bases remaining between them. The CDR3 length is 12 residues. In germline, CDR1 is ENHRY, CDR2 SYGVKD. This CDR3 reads CAIRDSSYEQYF. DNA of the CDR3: TGTGCCATCAGGGACAGCTCCTACGAGCAGTACTTC.

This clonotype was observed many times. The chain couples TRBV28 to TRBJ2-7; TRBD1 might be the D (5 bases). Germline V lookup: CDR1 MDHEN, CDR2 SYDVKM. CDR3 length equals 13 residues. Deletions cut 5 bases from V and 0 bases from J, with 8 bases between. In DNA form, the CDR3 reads TGTGCCAGCAGTCCTGACAGCTCCTACGAGCAGTACTTC. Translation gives CASSPDSSYEQYF.

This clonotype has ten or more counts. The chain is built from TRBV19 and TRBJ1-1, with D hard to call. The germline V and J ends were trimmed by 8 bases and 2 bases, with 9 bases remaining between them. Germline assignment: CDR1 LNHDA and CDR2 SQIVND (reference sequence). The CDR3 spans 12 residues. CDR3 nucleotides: TGTGCCAGTGGAGACACTAACACTGAAGCTTTCTTT. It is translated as CASGDTNTEAFF. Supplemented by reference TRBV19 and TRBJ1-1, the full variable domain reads DGGITQSPKYLFRKEGQNVTLSCEQNLNHDAMYWYRQDPGQGLRLIYYSQIVNDFQKGDIAEGYSVSREKKESFPLTVTSAQKNPTAFYLCASGDTNTEAFFGQGTRLTVV.

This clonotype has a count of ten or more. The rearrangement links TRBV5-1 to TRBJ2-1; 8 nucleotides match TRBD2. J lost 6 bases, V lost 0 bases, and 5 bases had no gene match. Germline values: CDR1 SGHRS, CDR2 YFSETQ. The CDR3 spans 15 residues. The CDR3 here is CASSLAPGLVNEQFF. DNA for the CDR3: TGCGCCAGCAGCTTGGCCCCGGGACTAGTCAATGAGCAGTTCTTC.